This TCR beta chain is from a study of radiation and T cells in renal cell carcinoma. Data came from immunoSEQ multiplex PCR; TCRdb stores just in-frame clones and leaves some out. This table holds roughly 92,000 clones, around 80% found once. From germline, CDR1 is SNHLY and CDR2 FYNNEI. The V and J ends lost 5 bases and 5 bases respectively, with 28 bases between them. This CDR3 comprises 18 residues. Sample time point: blood 4 weeks post-SBRT, at nephrectomy. Treatment defined: 15 Gy SBRT to primary tumor, nephrectomy 4 weeks later. The material was blood, obtained from a patient whose treatment included radiotherapy and nephrectomy. This sequence joins TRBV2 and TRBJ2-7; a possible D gene is TRBD2 (6 bases). This TCR came from a man between 60 and 75 years old with renal cell carcinoma. The CDR3 coding sequence is TGTGCCAGCAGTCCGGGAACCCGGGACCCCGATGGGAGGAACGAGCAGTACTTC. It translates to CASSPGTRDPDGRNEQYF.